This paragraph covers one T cell receptor beta chain sequence. Its specificity is unknown. The sample originates from a study of graft-versus-host responses after intestinal transplantation. About the study: Recipients obtained multivisceral, liver-intestinal, or isolated intestinal transplants. Anti-thymocyte globulin was used for induction in all recipients, who then took tacrolimus and steroids for two to four years.

Some clones are missing from TCRdb's copy, which holds only in-frame ones; the method was immunoSEQ multiplex PCR. The repertoire consists of about 25,000 clones, with approximately 95% occurring once and the leading ten covering about 0.52%. Overall study results and limits: The study found high graft-versus-host to host-versus-graft clonal ratios in allografts of patients with graft-donor T cell macrochimerism. GvH clones turned up in recipient marrow; some had shown up first in ileum or blood.

The V gene's germline CDR1 is GTSNPN and CDR2 SVGIG (reference sequence). V was trimmed by 2 bases and J by 0 bases, leaving 5 bases between them. CDR3 length: 13 amino acids. V usage is TRBV30 and J usage is TRBJ1-3; D gene uncertain. This TCR was recovered from a human patient who received an intestinal transplant, so some T cells may come from the graft donor. The starting material was PBMCs, obtained 156 days after intestinal transplant. The CDR3 reads CAWSKDSGNTIYF. The CDR3 bases are TGTGCCTGGAGTAAAGACTCTGGAAACACCATATATTTT. Filled out from reference TRBV30 and TRBJ1-3, the complete variable domain reads SQTIHQWPATLVQPVGSPLSLECTVEGTSNPNLYWYRQAAGRGLQLLFYSVGIGQISSEVPQNLSASRPQDRQFILSSKKLLLSDSGFYLCAWSKDSGNTIYFGEGSWLTVV.